The clone carrying this T cell receptor beta chain was recorded at least ten times. Antigen unknown. TCRdb processed the PCR reads anew with MiXCR; each CDR3 protein has one entry. The table lists about 630,000 distinct CDR3 sequences, roughly 23% of them singletons, with about 0.81% in the top ten. The CDR3 has 16 amino acids. V shed 0 bases and J shed 3 bases, with 13 bases lying between them. Germline CDR1 and CDR2: MNHEY and SVGAGI. The sample comes from a study of molecular identifiers for immune sequencing clone quantification. Overall study results and limits: Clones exceeding 20 RNA copies carried over 98% of effector molecules but under 1% of naive-cell molecules.

Researchers sorted naive CD8 T cells as cells that were CD8+CD4-CCR7+CD45RA+. The TCR originated in a human donor in good health. Some libraries in this study had Jurkat cell RNA spiked in. The chain couples TRBV6-5 to TRBJ2-3; unclear D gene. The sequenced sample consisted of naive CD8+ T cells from blood, with Jurkat cell RNA spiked in. The sample's subset: FACS-sorted CD8+CD4-CCR7+CD45RA+ naive T cells. This chain's CDR3 is CASSYSPSVTTDTQYF. The CDR3 DNA is TGTGCCAGCAGTTACTCTCCAAGCGTAACTACAGATACGCAGTATTTT.